One sample yielded the 5 T cell receptor beta chains listed below, sequenced in a study of human T cells and chemical hapten exposure. Time point specified: patch test 1, 2 weeks after DPC sensitization. Treatment denoted: therapeutic diphenylcyclopropenone sensitization with weekly scalp DPC. One entry per CDR3 protein results from TCRdb running MiXCR on the RACE reads. The table shows fewer than 150,000 distinct CDR3 sequences, with approximately 13% occurring only once. This specimen was whole blood, taken in connection with sensitization to the hapten diphenylcyclopropenone (DPC). All receptors come from a man aged 18 to 30 with alopecia areata. Some clones in this sample may be carry-over from other donors' samples.

The V call is TRBV5-6, the J call TRBJ1-4; D uncertain. V was pared by 1 base and J by 7 bases, with 14 bases between. The CDR3 is 15 amino acids. Germline values: CDR1 SGHDT, CDR2 YYEEEE. The DNA for the CDR3 is TGTGCCAGCAGCTTGATAACGGAGGCGAGTGAAAAACTGTTTTTT. Its translation: CASSLITEASEKLFF.

A few counts support this clonotype. The chain employs TRBV18 and TRBJ2-7, with 7 bases identical to TRBD1. From germline, CDR1 is KGHSH and CDR2 LQKENI. The CDR3 has 13 amino acids. Unmatched junction bases numbered 5, after V lost 3 bases and J lost 6 bases. Here the CDR3 DNA reads TGTGCCAGCTCACCGAGCACAGGGGTCGAGCAGTACTTC. Protein sequence: CASSPSTGVEQYF.

This clonotype was counted a few times. V gene TRBV7-3 combines with J gene TRBJ2-2; D is perhaps TRBD2 (6 bases). There are 16 residues in the CDR3. The V gene's germline CDR1 is SGHTA and CDR2 FQGTGA. V was cut by 0 bases and J by 3 bases, with 11 bases left in between. CDR3 bases: TGTGCCAGCAGCTTAACGGGCGGGGCGGACACCGGGGAGCTGTTTTTT. Translating gives CASSLTGGADTGELFF.

Ten or more counts support this clonotype. The rearrangement uses TRBV5-4 and TRBJ2-5; 10 bases agree with TRBD1. CDR3 size: 16 residues. V was pared by 3 bases and J by 5 bases, with 10 bases of the junction left unmatched. The germline V gene has CDR1 SGHNT and CDR2 YYREEE (reference sequence). CDR3 coding DNA: TGTGCCAGCAGCTGGAGTGGGACAGGGGATGGGGAGACCCAGTACTTC. It encodes CASSWSGTGDGETQYF.

This clonotype was counted many times. The CDR3 DNA reads as TGTGCCAGCAGCCCCCCTTGGGGGGAGGAAAAACTGTTTTTT. This translates into CASSPPWGEEKLFF. This rearrangement joins TRBV7-9 to TRBJ1-4, with D tentatively TRBD1 (5 bases). V was shortened by 5 bases and J by 8 bases, with 15 bases between the two germline ends. Germline assignment: CDR1 SEHNR and CDR2 FQNEAQ (reference sequence). The CDR3 loop spans 14 amino acids.